A selection of T cell receptor beta chains follows, all from one sample in a study of Ad26.COV2.S vaccination and SARS-CoV-2 variants. TCRdb keeps only in-frame clones here, not all; method: immunoSEQ multiplex PCR. The data hold 350,000 to 450,000 clones, with roughly 80% observed a single time. This material consisted of peripheral blood, taken in a trial of Ad26.COV2.S vaccine versus placebo. All receptors derive from a person aged 18-65 years who received the Ad26.COV2.S COVID-19 vaccine or a placebo. CDR3s include the opening cysteine and the closing phenylalanine or tryptophan. Fields, in order: clone size, J gene, D gene, V gene, CDR3 length, CDR3 protein, CDR3 DNA. A D gene is named only where the DNA matches it firmly. Clone size, where shown, is once, few, many, or a class for clones that have expanded.

size: -
J: TRBJ2-3
D: TRBD2
V: TRBV19
length: 15
CDR3: CASTPLADDTDTQYF
DNA: TGTGCCAGTACCCCCCTAGCGGATGATACAGATACGCAGTATTTT

size: -
J: TRBJ2-3
D: -
V: TRBV4-3
length: 15
CDR3: CASSQGMGGRDTQYF
DNA: TGCGCCAGCAGCCAAGGGATGGGGGGAAGAGATACGCAGTATTTT

size: -
J: TRBJ2-1
D: -
V: TRBV5-4
length: 12
CDR3: CASSFTGYEQFF
DNA: TGTGCCAGCAGCTTCACAGGCTATGAGCAGTTCTTC

size: once
J: TRBJ2-1
D: TRBD2
V: TRBV29-1
length: 15
CDR3: CSVEDQAGIYNEQFF
DNA: TGCAGCGTTGAAGATCAAGCGGGGATCTACAATGAGCAGTTCTTC

size: -
J: TRBJ2-5
D: -
V: TRBV7-2
length: 15
CDR3: CASSLGVGAGETQYF
DNA: TGTGCCAGCAGCTTAGGTGTGGGGGCCGGAGAGACCCAGTACTTC

size: -
J: TRBJ1-2
D: -
V: TRBV5-1
length: 16
CDR3: CASSFEGSRTNYGYTF
DNA: TGCGCCAGCAGCTTCGAAGGCAGCCGCACAAATTATGGCTACACCTTC

size: -
J: TRBJ1-6
D: -
V: TRBV5-6
length: 14
CDR3: CASSLPRRTSPLHF
DNA: TGTGCCAGCAGCTTGCCGCGGCGGACGTCACCCCTCCACTTT

size: once
J: TRBJ2-1
D: -
V: TRBV4-3
length: 20
CDR3: CASSQDRPRPRTLGNNEQFF
DNA: TGCGCCAGCAGCCAAGATAGGCCTAGGCCTCGAACCCTGGGGAATAATGAGCAGTTCTTC

size: -
J: TRBJ1-1
D: -
V: TRBV5-6
length: 14
CDR3: CASSLGTGNTEAFF
DNA: TGTGCCAGCAGCTTGGGAACAGGGAACACTGAAGCTTTCTTT

size: -
J: TRBJ2-7
D: TRBD1
V: TRBV11-1
length: 13
CDR3: CASSPNRGDEQYF
DNA: TGTGCCAGCAGCCCGAACAGGGGGGACGAGCAGTACTTC

size: once
J: TRBJ1-1
D: -
V: TRBV10-3
length: 14
CDR3: CAISEAQSGEKAFF
DNA: TGTGCCATCAGTGAGGCCCAGAGCGGAGAGAAAGCTTTCTTT

size: once
J: TRBJ2-1
D: TRBD2
V: TRBV5-6
length: 19
CDR3: CASSFGTSGPRSSYNEQFF
DNA: TGTGCCAGCAGCTTCGGGACTAGCGGGCCCAGGAGCTCCTACAATGAGCAGTTCTTC

size: -
J: TRBJ2-3
D: -
V: TRBV4-2
length: 17
CDR3: CASSQDRNGRLADTQYF
DNA: TGTGCCAGCAGCCAAGATCGTAATGGGAGGTTGGCAGATACGCAGTATTTT

size: -
J: TRBJ2-3
D: -
V: TRBV7-9
length: 16
CDR3: CASSPRMVTFTDTQYF
DNA: TGTGCCAGCAGCCCCAGAATGGTTACTTTCACAGATACGCAGTATTTT

size: -
J: TRBJ2-1
D: -
V: TRBV15
length: 14
CDR3: CATLRGSSYNEQFF
DNA: TGTGCCACCCTTCGGGGTAGCTCCTACAATGAGCAGTTCTTC

size: -
J: TRBJ2-7
D: -
V: TRBV11-1
length: 13
CDR3: CASSNGQNYEQYF
DNA: TGTGCCAGCAGCAACGGACAGAACTACGAGCAGTACTTC

size: -
J: TRBJ2-1
D: -
V: TRBV11-3
length: 14
CDR3: CASSFSSGRYEQFF
DNA: TGTGCCAGCAGCTTCTCCTCAGGGAGGTATGAGCAGTTCTTC

size: -
J: TRBJ2-7
D: -
V: TRBV4-2
length: 14
CDR3: CASSQGGRGYEQYF
DNA: TGTGCCAGCAGCCAAGGAGGGCGGGGCTACGAGCAGTACTTC

size: -
J: TRBJ2-1
D: TRBD1
V: TRBV5-6
length: 16
CDR3: CASSPTTGTGLDEQFF
DNA: TGTGCCAGCAGCCCGACGACCGGGACAGGGTTGGATGAGCAGTTCTTC

size: many
J: TRBJ1-4
D: TRBD1
V: TRBV9
length: 16
CDR3: CASSPSVGGYGEKLFF
DNA: TGTGCCAGCAGCCCGAGTGTAGGGGGCTATGGTGAAAAACTGTTTTTT

size: -
J: TRBJ2-1
D: -
V: TRBV5-1
length: 11
CDR3: CASSLNHEQFF
DNA: TGCGCCAGCAGCTTGAATCATGAGCAGTTCTTC

size: -
J: TRBJ2-3
D: -
V: TRBV5-5
length: 14
CDR3: CASSLSSPTDTQYF
DNA: TGTGCCAGCAGCTTGTCTAGCCCCACAGATACGCAGTATTTT

size: -
J: TRBJ2-1
D: TRBD2
V: TRBV9
length: 14
CDR3: CASSSGLEGDEQFF
DNA: TGTGCCAGCAGCTCGGGACTAGAGGGCGATGAGCAGTTCTTC

size: few
J: TRBJ2-1
D: TRBD2
V: TRBV5-6
length: 16
CDR3: CASTPPPGLAVDEQFF
DNA: TGTGCCAGCACCCCACCCCCGGGACTAGCTGTGGATGAGCAGTTCTTC

size: -
J: TRBJ1-6
D: TRBD1
V: TRBV7-2
length: 16
CDR3: CASSSSGGRGDSPLHF
DNA: TGTGCCAGCAGCTCGTCAGGGGGCAGGGGAGATTCACCCCTCCACTTT

size: -
J: TRBJ2-1
D: -
V: TRBV20-1
length: 11
CDR3: CSASRNLMQFF
DNA: TGCAGTGCTAGTCGCAACCTAATGCAGTTCTTC

size: once
J: TRBJ1-1
D: TRBD1
V: TRBV12-5
length: 15
CDR3: CASGLGQGGNTEAFF
DNA: TGTGCTAGTGGTTTGGGTCAGGGGGGGAACACTGAAGCTTTCTTT

size: -
J: TRBJ2-7
D: -
V: TRBV6-1
length: 14
CDR3: CASSDVLPGDEQYF
DNA: TGTGCCAGCAGTGATGTTTTACCTGGGGATGAGCAGTACTTC

size: -
J: TRBJ1-1
D: -
V: TRBV19
length: 12
CDR3: CASSIWNTEAFF
DNA: TGTGCCAGTAGTATTTGGAACACTGAAGCTTTCTTT

size: -
J: TRBJ2-1
D: -
V: TRBV4-2
length: 15
CDR3: CASSRPKGVNNEQFF
DNA: TGTGCCAGCAGCCGCCCGAAGGGGGTCAACAATGAGCAGTTCTTC

size: few
J: TRBJ1-1
D: -
V: TRBV7-3
length: 13
CDR3: CASSLSRNTEAFF
DNA: TGTGCCAGCAGCTTAAGCAGGAACACTGAAGCTTTCTTT

size: -
J: TRBJ1-1
D: TRBD1
V: TRBV27
length: 13
CDR3: CASRTGWNTEAFF
DNA: TGTGCCAGCCGGACAGGGTGGAACACTGAAGCTTTCTTT

size: -
J: TRBJ2-7
D: TRBD2
V: TRBV5-1
length: 14
CDR3: CASTEGGVSYEQYF
DNA: TGCGCCAGCACCGAGGGAGGGGTCTCCTACGAGCAGTACTTC

size: -
J: TRBJ2-1
D: TRBD2
V: TRBV5-1
length: 17
CDR3: CASSSTSGSSSYNEQFF
DNA: TGCGCCAGCAGCTCGACTAGCGGTTCAAGCTCCTACAATGAGCAGTTCTTC

size: -
J: TRBJ2-1
D: TRBD2
V: TRBV5-1
length: 20
CDR3: CASSASPRLAGRSSYNEQFF
DNA: TGCGCCAGCAGCGCCTCCCCAAGACTAGCGGGTAGGAGCTCCTACAATGAGCAGTTCTTC

size: -
J: TRBJ1-1
D: TRBD1
V: TRBV18
length: 16
CDR3: CASSPPGTGAASEAFF
DNA: TGTGCCAGCTCACCACCGGGGACAGGGGCGGCCAGTGAAGCTTTCTTT

size: -
J: TRBJ2-2
D: TRBD1
V: TRBV19
length: 13
CDR3: CATGQGIFGELFF
DNA: TGTGCCACCGGACAGGGGATTTTCGGGGAGCTGTTTTTT

size: -
J: TRBJ2-4
D: -
V: TRBV19
length: 16
CDR3: CASSIYPGVAKNIQYF
DNA: TGTGCCAGTAGTATCTACCCCGGGGTAGCCAAAAACATTCAGTACTTC

size: -
J: TRBJ2-7
D: -
V: TRBV5-5
length: 16
CDR3: CASSLVLVVGVYEQYF
DNA: TGTGCCAGCAGCTTAGTTCTGGTGGTGGGTGTCTACGAGCAGTACTTC

size: -
J: TRBJ1-5
D: TRBD1
V: TRBV6-5
length: 15
CDR3: CASSWTGGGNQPQHF
DNA: TGTGCCAGCAGTTGGACAGGGGGGGGCAATCAGCCCCAGCATTTT

size: -
J: TRBJ2-6
D: -
V: TRBV18
length: 16
CDR3: CASSPSLLSGANVLTF
DNA: TGTGCCAGCTCACCGAGCTTACTCTCTGGGGCCAACGTCCTGACTTTC

size: -
J: TRBJ2-1
D: -
V: TRBV11-2
length: 12
CDR3: CASSRLEEQLFF
DNA: TGTGCCAGCAGCCGCCTCGAGGAACAACTATTCTTC

size: -
J: TRBJ2-1
D: TRBD1
V: TRBV18
length: 16
CDR3: CASSPQIRTGRDEQFF
DNA: TGTGCCAGCTCACCTCAGATAAGGACAGGGCGCGATGAGCAGTTCTTC

size: few
J: TRBJ2-5
D: -
V: TRBV18
length: 15
CDR3: CASSIQIGGGETQYF
DNA: TGTGCCAGCTCGATTCAGATAGGAGGGGGAGAGACCCAGTACTTC

size: -
J: TRBJ1-1
D: -
V: TRBV2
length: 15
CDR3: CASSVEEGGAIEAFF
DNA: TGTGCCAGCAGTGTTGAAGAGGGGGGGGCGATTGAAGCTTTCTTT